Described below is a single T cell receptor beta chain sequence and its context. The data were taken from a study of blood T cell repertoires in COVID-19. Across the study: The origin of the acute and convalescent COVID-19 samples was the United States, Italy and Spain. The analysed material was cDNA or gDNA that came from T cells, B-cell-depleted T cells, or PBMCs.

Assay: immunoSEQ multiplex PCR; the TCRdb copy retains only in-frame clones and omits some. The sample shows about half a million clones, approximately 89% of them seen only once. Germline loops: CDR1 MNHNY, CDR2 SVGAGI (reference sequence). The CDR3 sequence is 17 residues long. The V segment lost 5 bases and the J segment 2 bases; nucleotides outside the gene matches: 9. The sample was peripheral blood. This sequence joins TRBV6-6 and TRBJ2-6; 7 bases fit TRBD1. The clonotype comes from a man aged 18-30 years with COVID-19, enrolled during active disease. The CDR3 region is CASSQGTASTGANVLTF. The CDR3, as DNA: TGTGCCAGCAGTCAGGGGACAGCTAGCACTGGGGCCAACGTCCTGACTTTC.